One sample yielded the 7 T cell receptor beta chains listed below, sequenced in a study of vaccination and CD4 T cells after COVID-19. Cultured CD4+ T cells had their DNA profiled by the Oncomine TCR Beta short-read assay. TCRdb re-derived calls from the PCR reads in MiXCR, one entry per CDR3 protein. The top ten clones hold 16% of a sample with about 20,000 distinct CDR3 sequences, around 55% of them seen once. Antigens of these TCRs are unknown. Treatment in this sample: 10-day PBMC culture with coronavirus spike peptide pools or control peptides (ViraFEST assay). The sample comprised CD4+ T cells from blood, cultured in vitro. These TCRs come from a human donor who had recovered from COVID-19.

V and J are TRBV6-4 and TRBJ2-2; tentative D call: TRBD1 (6 bases). This CDR3 has 18 residues. Trimming cost V 0 bases and J 0 bases, with 14 bases left between them. Germline loops: CDR1 MRHNA, CDR2 SNTAGT. CDR3 bases: TGTGCCAGCAGTGACTCTTACCCCGGGACACCGAACACCGGGGAGCTGTTTTTT. Its translation: CASSDSYPGTPNTGELFF.

V is TRBV7-2 and J is TRBJ2-1; D is perhaps TRBD2 (6 bases). Per the germline V gene, CDR1 is SGHTA and CDR2 is FQGNSA. The V end lost 4 bases, the J end lost 8 bases, and 15 bases lay between the germline ends. The CDR3 runs 14 residues. The CDR3: CASSSGGGDDEQFF. The CDR3 nucleotides read TGTGCCAGCAGCTCTGGTGGAGGGGACGATGAGCAGTTCTTC.

This clonotype was counted only a few times. The V gene is TRBV4-1, the J gene TRBJ1-5; D may be TRBD1 (5 bases). From germline, CDR1 is MGHRA and CDR2 YSYEKL. This CDR3 comprises 13 residues. V lost 6 bases to trimming and J lost 5 bases, with 11 bases between them. The DNA for the CDR3 is TGCGCCAGCAGTGGGACCGAACATCAGCCCCAGCATTTT. This encodes CASSGTEHQPQHF.

The rearrangement joins TRBV5-1 to TRBJ2-7; 8 bases line up with TRBD2. This CDR3 comprises 15 residues. Germline V gene lookup returns CDR1 SGHRS and CDR2 YFSETQ. Trimming took 2 bases from V and 2 from J; bases not matched to a gene: 6. CDR3 protein: CASSFTSGPTYEQYF. CDR3 nucleotide sequence: TGCGCCAGCAGCTTCACTAGCGGTCCAACCTACGAGCAGTACTTC.

The genes are TRBV23-1 and TRBJ2-3, with TRBD2 as a possible D gene (5 bases). TRBV23-1 is filed as an ORF, its function uncertain. V dropped 3 bases and J dropped 1 base, with 14 bases sitting between them. The CDR3 consists of 16 residues. The CDR3, as DNA: TGCGCCAGCAGTCAGACCCTAAAGGAGGGCACAGATACGCAGTATTTT. This sequence encodes CASSQTLKEGTDTQYF.

The rearrangement uses TRBV6-2 or TRBV6-3 and TRBJ2-3, with D unresolved. The germline V and J ends were trimmed by 5 bases and 0 bases, with 15 bases remaining between them. The CDR3 is made up of 16 amino acids. Germline V CDR1 and CDR2: MNHEY, SVGEGT. In DNA, the CDR3 is TGTGCCAGCAGTACCCGCCGACGAGGTAGCACAGATACGCAGTATTTT. This translates into CASSTRRRGSTDTQYF.

The chain recombines TRBV19 with TRBJ1-1, with a tentative D call TRBD1 (6 bases). CDR3 length: 13 amino acids. Germline lookup yields CDR1 LNHDA and CDR2 SQIVND (reference sequence). Between the trimmed V and J ends, which lost 4 bases and 1 base, there was a span of 7 bases. The CDR3 coding sequence is TGTGCCAGTAGTACACAGGGGAACACTGAAGCTTTCTTT. It encodes CASSTQGNTEAFF. The whole variable domain, remainder taken from reference TRBV19 and TRBJ1-1, is DGGITQSPKYLFRKEGQNVTLSCEQNLNHDAMYWYRQDPGQGLRLIYYSQIVNDFQKGDIAEGYSVSREKKESFPLTVTSAQKNPTAFYLCASSTQGNTEAFFGQGTRLTVV.